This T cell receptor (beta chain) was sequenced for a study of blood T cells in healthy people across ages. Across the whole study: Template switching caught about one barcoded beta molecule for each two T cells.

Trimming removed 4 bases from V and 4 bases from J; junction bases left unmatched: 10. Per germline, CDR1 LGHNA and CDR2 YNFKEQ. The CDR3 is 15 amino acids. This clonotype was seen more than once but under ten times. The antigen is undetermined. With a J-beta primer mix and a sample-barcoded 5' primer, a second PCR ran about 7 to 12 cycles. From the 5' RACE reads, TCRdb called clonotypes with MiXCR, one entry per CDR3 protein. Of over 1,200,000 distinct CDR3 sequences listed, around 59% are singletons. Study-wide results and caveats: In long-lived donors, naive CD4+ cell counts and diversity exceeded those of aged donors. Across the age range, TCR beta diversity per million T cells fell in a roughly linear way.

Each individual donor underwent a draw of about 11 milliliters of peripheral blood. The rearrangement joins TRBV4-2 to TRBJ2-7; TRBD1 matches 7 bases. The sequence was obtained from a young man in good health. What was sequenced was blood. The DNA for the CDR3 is TGTGCCAGCAGCCGCCGGACAGGCTTCGGGTACGAGCAGTACTTC. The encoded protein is CASSRRTGFGYEQYF.